The 8 T cell receptor beta chains reported below all come from one sample, sequenced in a study of blood T cells in healthy people across ages. Combining a sample-barcoded 5' primer with a J-beta primer mix, a second PCR ran for 7 to 11 cycles. Each CDR3 protein is one row after TCRdb ran MiXCR on the 5' RACE reads. Seen here are fewer than 750,000 distinct CDR3 sequences, 45% to 60% observed once, and the top ten hold less than 15%. The specimen sequenced was blood. The receptors come from an elderly woman in good health.

This chain links TRBV4-2 with TRBJ1-4; D not resolved. The CDR3 consists of 14 residues. Per the germline V gene, CDR1 is LGHNA and CDR2 is YNFKEQ. The ends were cut back, 0 bases at V and 15 bases at J, with 17 bases in the middle. The CDR3 region is CASSQDDPPRAVFF. In DNA form, the CDR3 reads TGTGCCAGCAGCCAAGATGACCCACCAAGAGCGGTGTTTTTT.

The chain is built from TRBV5-1 and TRBJ2-5; TRBD1 matches at 12 bases. Germline V gene lookup returns CDR1 SGHRS and CDR2 YFSETQ. Germline trimming cut 2 bases from V and 11 bases from J; bases unmatched to any gene: 13. This CDR3 is built from 16 residues. The CDR3 sequence is CASSFQGTGGFSEQYF. The CDR3 DNA reads TGCGCCAGCAGCTTTCAAGGGACAGGGGGCTTCAGTGAGCAGTACTTC.

Points on this clonotype: A much larger clone lies a single base off, so this may be a read error. The rearrangement links TRBV27 to TRBJ1-2; a weak D match, TRBD1 (6 bases). Germline values: CDR1 MNHEY, CDR2 SMNVEV (reference sequence). The CDR3 runs 17 residues. The CDR3 loop is CASSLGSGVPANYGHTF. CDR3 nucleotides: TGTGCCAGCAGTTTAGGGTCAGGGGTCCCAGCAAACTATGGCCACACCTTC.

This clonotype was seen ten or more times. The chain links TRBV12-3 or TRBV12-4 to TRBJ2-5; tentative D call: TRBD1 (6 bases). Trimming left V 4 bases short and J 0 bases short, with 12 bases between. This CDR3 is 15 amino acids long. CDR3 protein: CASSSSGTNQETQYF. In DNA form, the CDR3 reads TGTGCCAGCAGTTCTTCCGGGACAAACCAAGAGACCCAGTACTTC.

Worth noting for this clonotype: Just one base apart from a much larger clone, this may be a read error. J is TRBJ2-5 and V is TRBV5-1; D perhaps matches TRBD2 (6 bases). Germline values: CDR1 SGHRS, CDR2 YFSETQ. V was shortened by 2 bases and J by 11 bases, with 22 bases between the two germline ends. CDR3 length: 15 residues. The CDR3 DNA reads as TGCGCCAGCAGCTTAGTGGGTGGAGGGTTCAATGAGCAGTACTTC. Its translation: CASSLVGGGFNEQYF.

This clonotype was seen more than once but under ten times. V usage is TRBV12-3 or TRBV12-4 and J usage is TRBJ1-5, with 9 bases identical to TRBD1. The CDR3 consists of 13 residues. The junction had 3 bases not matched to a gene; V was cut back by 7 bases and J by 5 bases. The CDR3 loop is CASTRQGDQPQHF. Written as DNA, the CDR3 is TGTGCCAGCACCCGACAGGGGGATCAGCCCCAGCATTTT.

The chain carries TRBV28 and TRBJ2-6, with D perhaps being TRBD1 or TRBD2 (5 bases each). Germline CDR1 is MDHEN and CDR2 is SYDVKM. The CDR3 totals 15 residues. Trimming took off 6 bases at V and 3 bases at J, with 12 bases between the two ends. CDR3 sequence reads: CASRPEGNGANVLTF. The CDR3 DNA reads TGTGCCAGCAGGCCCGAGGGGAATGGGGCCAACGTCCTGACTTTC.

Ten or more counts support this clonotype. The chain has TRBV7-9 and TRBJ2-7; TRBD2 matches 8 bases. This CDR3 is built from 15 residues. The ends lost 8 bases at V and 4 bases at J; junction bases unmatched: 13. Germline V lookup: CDR1 SEHNR, CDR2 FQNEAQ (reference sequence). CDR3 DNA: TGTGCCAGCGATGGTCGGACTAGCAGAGGGTACGAGCAGTACTTC. Residues: CASDGRTSRGYEQYF.